These 16 T cell receptor beta chains originate from one sample sequenced in a study of blood T cell repertoires in COVID-19. The protocol was immunoSEQ multiplex PCR, while the TCRdb copy is restricted to in-frame clones and leaves out a portion. The table includes tens of thousands of clones, approximately 83% detected once. The sample taken for sequencing was peripheral blood. Receptors originate from a human donor in a cohort sampled during active COVID-19.

The chain links TRBV5-5 to TRBJ1-6; D possibly corresponds to TRBD1 (5 bases). The CDR3 totals 14 residues. V dropped 4 bases and J dropped 9 bases, with 14 bases sitting between them. Germline values: CDR1 SGHKS, CDR2 YYEKEE (reference sequence). The DNA of the CDR3 is TGTGCCAGCAGCGGGGGGGAAGGTGTTTCACCCCTCCACTTT. This sequence encodes CASSGGEGVSPLHF.

The CDR3 loop is CASSTRDREAYSNQPQHF. CDR3 in DNA: TGTGCCAGCAGCACCCGGGACAGGGAGGCTTATAGCAATCAGCCCCAGCATTTT. This sequence joins TRBV11-2 and TRBJ1-5; TRBD1 matches at 9 bases. This CDR3 contains 18 residues. Germline trimming cut 5 bases from V and 0 bases from J; bases unmatched to any gene: 11. Germline CDR1 is SGHAT and CDR2 is FQNNGV.

The chain couples TRBV6-5 to TRBJ2-7; 10 bases are shared with TRBD1. The CDR3 is 15 residues long. Trimming cost V 0 bases and J 3 bases; bases outside gene matches: 2. Germline loops: CDR1 MNHEY, CDR2 SVGAGI. The CDR3 sequence is CASSYSRDRGYEQYF. The CDR3 nucleotides are TGTGCCAGCAGTTACTCCCGGGACAGGGGCTACGAGCAGTACTTC.

The V call is TRBV7-2, the J call TRBJ1-2; TRBD1 is a possible D gene (5 bases). Germline CDR1 SGHTA, CDR2 FQGNSA. CDR3 length: 13 amino acids. Trimming left V 5 bases short and J 2 bases short, with 9 bases between. CDR3 amino acids: CASSHDSNYGYTF. CDR3 DNA sequence: TGTGCCAGCAGCCATGACAGCAACTATGGCTACACCTTC.

The chain is built from TRBV29-1 and TRBJ2-4; D unresolved. This CDR3 is built from 14 residues. V shed 3 bases and J shed 1 base, with 10 bases lying between them. The germline CDR1 and CDR2 sequences are SQVTM and ANQGSEA. The CDR3 nucleotides are TGCAGCGTTGAGATCGGTTCGGCCAAAAACATTCAGTACTTC. Translated, it gives CSVEIGSAKNIQYF.

This clone was seen only a few times. The chain links TRBV19 to TRBJ1-5; D is uncertain. Trimming left V 4 bases short and J 2 bases short, with 6 bases between. CDR1 LNHDA and CDR2 SQIVND come from the germline V gene (reference sequence). The CDR3 runs 13 residues. DNA of the CDR3: TGTGCCAGTAGTACTGAGGGCAATCAGCCCCAGCATTTT. Translation: CASSTEGNQPQHF.

This clone was seen a handful of times. The chain joins TRBV28 to TRBJ1-6, with D possibly being TRBD1 (6 bases). CDR3 size: 12 residues. Germline loops: CDR1 MDHEN, CDR2 SYDVKM. Trimming stripped 6 bases from V and 14 bases from J, with 14 bases between. The chain's CDR3 is CASRGGQVTLHF. The CDR3 region has the DNA TGTGCCAGCAGGGGGGGGCAAGTGACCCTCCACTTT.

V and J are TRBV6-5 and TRBJ2-3, with D possibly matching TRBD1 (5 bases). This CDR3 spans 15 amino acids. V lost 8 bases and J lost 2, with 17 bases in between. CDR1 is MNHEY and CDR2 is SVGAGI in the germline V gene. The CDR3 region has the DNA TGTGCCAGCGGTACTTCTACAGGTTACACAGATACGCAGTATTTT. It translates to CASGTSTGYTDTQYF.

J is TRBJ1-1 and V is TRBV10-2; no firm D call. The CDR3 totals 13 residues. V dropped 4 bases and J dropped 2 bases, with 8 bases sitting between them. CDR1 WSHSY and CDR2 SAAADI come from the germline V gene. CDR3 nucleotide sequence: TGCGCCAGCAGTGTGGGAGGAAACACTGAAGCTTTCTTT. Translation: CASSVGGNTEAFF.

J is TRBJ2-3 and V is TRBV6-5; D is undetermined. Germline CDR1 MNHEY, CDR2 SVGAGI. The CDR3 consists of 12 residues. V lost 5 bases and J 1 base, leaving 4 bases between the germline ends. The CDR3 nucleotides read TGTGCCAGCAGTATCGGCACAGATACGCAGTATTTT. It encodes CASSIGTDTQYF.

The chain is built from TRBV6-5 and TRBJ2-6; 7 bases align to TRBD1. Trimming removed 4 bases from V and 0 bases from J; junction bases left unmatched: 0. The germline gives CDR1 MNHEY, CDR2 SVGAGI. The CDR3 has 15 amino acids. The chain's CDR3 is CASSWDSSGANVLTF. Here the CDR3 DNA reads TGTGCCAGCAGTTGGGACAGCTCTGGGGCCAACGTCCTGACTTTC.

The chain couples TRBV5-4 to TRBJ1-1; 8 nucleotides align to TRBD1. This CDR3 has 15 residues. V lost 4 bases to trimming and J lost 1 base; unmatched junction nucleotides: 6. CDR1 and CDR2 from the germline V gene are SGHNT and YYREEE (reference sequence). The DNA for the CDR3 is TGTGCCAGCAGCACAGGACAGGGATGGAACACTGAAGCTTTCTTT. It specifies CASSTGQGWNTEAFF.

The chain couples TRBV19 to TRBJ2-7; TRBD1 matches 8 bases. The CDR3 loop spans 13 amino acids. Trimming at V came to 5 bases and at J to 3 bases, leaving 3 bases not matched to a gene. The germline CDR1 and CDR2 sequences are LNHDA and SQIVND (reference sequence). The CDR3 reads CASSRTGNYEQYF. CDR3 DNA: TGTGCCAGTAGTCGGACAGGGAACTACGAGCAGTACTTC.

The chain joins TRBV7-9 to TRBJ2-3, with 11 positions matching TRBD2. Per the germline V gene, CDR1 is SEHNR and CDR2 is FQNEAQ (reference sequence). V was pared by 5 bases and J by 6 bases, with 7 bases of the junction left unmatched. This CDR3 spans 15 amino acids. DNA of the CDR3: TGTGCCAGCAGCCTGACCGGGACTAGCGGCGATACGCAGTATTTT. Protein: CASSLTGTSGDTQYF.

The gene calls are TRBV14 and TRBJ2-1; tentatively, D is TRBD2 (6 bases). Per the germline V gene, CDR1 is SGHDN and CDR2 is FVKESK. Trimming shortened V by 4 bases and J by 0 bases, and 19 bases separated the two germline ends. The CDR3 extends over 18 amino acids. CDR3 in DNA: TGTGCCAGCAGCCTGGACCTCCTAACGACTAGCTCCTACAATGAGCAGTTCTTC. Encoded protein: CASSLDLLTTSSYNEQFF. Full variable domain (remainder filled in from reference TRBV14 and TRBJ2-1): EAGVTQFPSHSVIEKGQTVTLRCDPISGHDNLYWYRRVMGKEIKFLLHFVKESKQDESGMPNNRFLAERTGGTYSTLKVQPAELEDSGVYFCASSLDLLTTSSYNEQFFGPGTRLTVL.

CDR3 residues: CASSPQGVNPGETQYF. CDR3 sequence (DNA): TGTGCCAGCAGTCCCCAGGGGGTAAATCCTGGGGAGACCCAGTACTTC. The rearrangement uses TRBV28 and TRBJ2-5; 7 positions agree with TRBD1. CDR1 MDHEN and CDR2 SYDVKM come from the germline V gene. CDR3 size: 16 residues. V was pared by 5 bases and J by 5 bases, with 14 bases of the junction left unmatched.